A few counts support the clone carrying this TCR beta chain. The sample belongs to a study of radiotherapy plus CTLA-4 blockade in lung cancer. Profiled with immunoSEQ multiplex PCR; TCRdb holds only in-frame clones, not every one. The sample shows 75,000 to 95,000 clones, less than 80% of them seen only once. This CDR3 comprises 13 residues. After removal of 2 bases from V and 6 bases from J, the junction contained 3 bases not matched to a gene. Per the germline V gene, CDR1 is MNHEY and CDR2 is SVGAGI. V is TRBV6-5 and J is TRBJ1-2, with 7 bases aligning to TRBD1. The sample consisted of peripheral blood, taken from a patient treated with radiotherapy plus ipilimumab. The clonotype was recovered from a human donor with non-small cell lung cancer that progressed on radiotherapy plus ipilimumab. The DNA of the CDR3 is TGTGCCAGCAGTTACGGGACAGTGGATGGCTACACCTTC. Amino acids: CASSYGTVDGYTF.